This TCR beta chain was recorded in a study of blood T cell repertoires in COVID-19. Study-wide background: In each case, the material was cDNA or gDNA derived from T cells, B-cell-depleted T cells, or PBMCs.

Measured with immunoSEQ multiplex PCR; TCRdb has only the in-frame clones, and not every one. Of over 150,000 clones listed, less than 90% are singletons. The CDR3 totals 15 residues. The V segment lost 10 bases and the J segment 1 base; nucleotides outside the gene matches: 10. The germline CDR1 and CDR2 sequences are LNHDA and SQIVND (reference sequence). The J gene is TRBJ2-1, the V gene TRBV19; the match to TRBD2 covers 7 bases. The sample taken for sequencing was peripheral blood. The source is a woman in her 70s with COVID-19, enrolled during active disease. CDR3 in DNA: TGTGCCACCGAGGACGGGGGGTGGTCCTACAATGAGCAGTTCTTC. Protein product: CATEDGGWSYNEQFF. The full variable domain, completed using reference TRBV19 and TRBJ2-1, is DGGITQSPKYLFRKEGQNVTLSCEQNLNHDAMYWYRQDPGQGLRLIYYSQIVNDFQKGDIAEGYSVSREKKESFPLTVTSAQKNPTAFYLCATEDGGWSYNEQFFGPGTRLTVL.